Below, 32 T cell receptor beta chains from the same sample are listed, as sequenced in a study of T cells after yellow fever vaccination (dated by TCRdb to the late 2010s). The library was produced with 5' RACE. The data were produced on an Illumina HiSeq 2500. The public reads were reprocessed in TCRdb via fastp at Q25 and MiXCR, keeping in-frame beta chains. Merged by CDR3 protein, the rows form single entries marked with the most common genes and DNA. Here the sample has 110,000 to 150,000 distinct CDR3 sequences; 5% to 8% occur a single time. The ten top clones hold more than 0.6% of the sample. This specimen's treatment or condition label, per the study, means: live attenuated yellow fever vaccine strain. The starting material was CD4+ T cells sorted from PBMCs, obtained 10 days after the yellow fever booster vaccination. Source of these receptors: a man aged 25 to 40 who received the YFV17D yellow fever vaccine.

The sample holds many counts of this clonotype. The rearrangement uses TRBV12-3 or TRBV12-4 and TRBJ2-3, with 11 positions matching TRBD2. The CDR3 contains 15 residues. The V gene end was trimmed by 6 bases and the J gene end by 5 bases; junction bases not matched to a gene: 7. The CDR3 loop is CASRSPGLAGDTQYF. The CDR3 nucleotides are TGTGCCAGCAGAAGCCCTGGACTAGCGGGAGATACGCAGTATTTT.

This clonotype was seen ten or more times. J is TRBJ1-1 and V is TRBV29-1; TRBD1 is a possible D gene (5 bases). Trimming pared 7 bases from V and 1 base from J, leaving 7 bases between. The CDR3 covers 11 residues. Germline V gene lookup returns CDR1 SQVTM and CDR2 ANQGSEA. DNA of the CDR3: TGCAGCGGGGGGGAGAACACTGAAGCTTTCTTT. Translating it yields CSGGENTEAFF.

This clonotype appeared a few times. V and J are TRBV20-1 and TRBJ2-1; a possible D gene is TRBD1 (7 bases). The V gene lost 2 bases and the J gene lost 3 bases, with 14 bases spanning the gap. CDR1 is DFQATT, CDR2 SNEGSKA, per germline (reference sequence). The CDR3 runs 15 residues. CDR3 in amino acids: CSARRLGGVYNEQFF. CDR3 coding DNA: TGCAGTGCTAGAAGACTAGGGGGCGTCTACAATGAGCAGTTCTTC.

This clonotype turned up a few times. The chain employs TRBV7-2 and TRBJ2-3, with TRBD1 identical over 9 bases. Germline CDR1 SGHTA, CDR2 FQGNSA. The trim removed 0 bases at V and 3 bases at J, leaving 10 bases unmatched. CDR3 length equals 18 residues. The CDR3 DNA sequence: TGTGCCAGCAGCTTAGCGTTGAAAGGACAGGGGATTACAGATACGCAGTATTTT. Translating gives CASSLALKGQGITDTQYF. Combining the CDR3 with reference TRBV7-2 and TRBJ2-3 gives the whole variable domain GAGVSQSPSNKVTEKGKDVELRCDPISGHTALYWYRQSLGQGLEFLIYFQGNSAPDKSGLPSDRFSAERTGGSVSTLTIQRTQQEDSAVYLCASSLALKGQGITDTQYFGPGTRLTVL.

This clonotype was found a few times. The chain joins TRBV4-3 to TRBJ2-2; D is uncertain. CDR3 length: 17 residues. Trimming left V 0 bases short and J 7 bases short, with 18 bases between. The germline CDR1 and CDR2 sequences are LGHNA and YSLEER. The CDR3 DNA is TGCGCCAGCAGCCAAGATCAGCGTCGAGCCGGCGACGGGGAGCTGTTTTTT. Amino acid sequence: CASSQDQRRAGDGELFF.

This clonotype has at least ten counts. Written as DNA, the CDR3 is TGTGCCAGCAGCCCGATGACTAGCACCGCTACGCAGTATTTT. This codes for CASSPMTSTATQYF. The rearrangement joins TRBV3-1 to TRBJ2-3; the match to TRBD2 covers 7 bases. Germline loops: CDR1 LGHDT, CDR2 YNNKEL (reference sequence). CDR3 length equals 14 residues. Trimming took 4 bases from V and 8 from J; bases not matched to a gene: 9.

This clonotype was observed at least ten times. The chain links TRBV3-1 to TRBJ2-3, with 12 bases aligning to TRBD2. The CDR3 totals 15 residues. J lost 8 bases, V lost 0 bases, and 3 bases had no gene match. Germline lookup yields CDR1 LGHDT and CDR2 YNNKEL (reference sequence). The CDR3 DNA reads as TGTGCCAGCAGCCAAGATAGGACTAGCGGGACTACGCAGTATTTT. Translating gives CASSQDRTSGTTQYF.

The V and J genes are TRBV7-8 and TRBJ2-5; 7 bases agree with TRBD2. After removal of 8 bases from V and 5 bases from J, the junction contained 11 bases not matched to a gene. The CDR3 contains 14 residues. Looked up from germline, CDR1 is SGHVS and CDR2 is FQNEAQ. This chain's CDR3 is CASGQAGVCETQYF. The DNA for the CDR3 is TGTGCCAGCGGCCAGGCGGGAGTCTGCGAGACCCAGTACTTC.

This clonotype came up many times. V usage is TRBV20-1 and J usage is TRBJ2-3; D gene unclear. The CDR3 is made up of 12 amino acids. Per the germline V gene, CDR1 is DFQATT and CDR2 is SNEGSKA (reference sequence). V dropped 5 bases and J dropped 5 bases, with 11 bases sitting between them. The chain's CDR3 is CSAGPWGDTQYF. Written as DNA, the CDR3 is TGCAGTGCTGGCCCATGGGGAGATACGCAGTATTTT.

This clonotype has at least ten counts. The genes are TRBV6-5 and TRBJ2-1; weak D call: TRBD1 (6 bases). The CDR3 spans 13 residues. Trimming pared 2 bases from V and 7 bases from J, leaving 9 bases between. Germline V gene lookup returns CDR1 MNHEY and CDR2 SVGAGI. The CDR3 DNA follows: TGTGCCAGCAGTTACCTAGGGGGTAATGAGCAGTTCTTC. This encodes CASSYLGGNEQFF.

This clonotype was found many times. The chain joins TRBV5-1 to TRBJ2-5, with 8 bases fitting TRBD1. The CDR3 covers 15 residues. Germline V gives CDR1 SGHRS, CDR2 YFSETQ. V gave up 5 bases and J gave up 1 base; unmatched junction bases: 7. CDR3 sequence (DNA): TGCGCCAGCAGAACAGGGGGTCCGGGCCAAGAGACCCAGTACTTC. This codes for CASRTGGPGQETQYF.

V is TRBV30 and J is TRBJ1-1, with D perhaps matching TRBD1 (5 bases). Trimming took 0 bases from V and 8 from J, leaving 7 bases between them. The germline V gene encodes CDR1 GTSNPN and CDR2 SVGIG (reference sequence). The CDR3 sequence is 11 residues long. The CDR3, as DNA: TGTGCCTGGAGTGTGCCAGGGGAAGCTTTCTTT. It encodes CAWSVPGEAFF. Filled out from reference TRBV30 and TRBJ1-1, the complete variable domain reads SQTIHQWPATLVQPVGSPLSLECTVEGTSNPNLYWYRQAAGRGLQLLFYSVGIGQISSEVPQNLSASRPQDRQFILSSKKLLLSDSGFYLCAWSVPGEAFFGQGTRLTVV.

Note on this clonotype: An end of the junction differs from the germline gene, which may be a read error. V and J are TRBV5-1 and TRBJ2-5; 7 bases map to TRBD1. The germline gives CDR1 SGHRS, CDR2 YFSETQ. The CDR3 contains 14 residues. This chain's CDR3 is CASSLTGKGETHYF. The CDR3 nucleotides read TGCGCCAGCAGCCTGACAGGGAAGGGAGAGACCCACTACTTC.

This clonotype has only a few counts. V usage is TRBV30 and J usage is TRBJ1-2, with D possibly matching TRBD1 (6 bases). The germline CDR1 and CDR2 sequences are GTSNPN and SVGIG (reference sequence). The CDR3 has 12 residues. Trimming stripped 0 bases from V and 7 bases from J, with 9 bases between. The CDR3 spells CAWSVQGGGYTF. The DNA of the CDR3 is TGTGCCTGGAGTGTACAGGGAGGTGGCTACACCTTC.

Many counts were recorded for this clonotype. The genes are TRBV6-5 and TRBJ1-4; possibly TRBD1 for D (5 bases). This CDR3 has 15 residues. Trimming removed 6 bases at V and 4 bases at J, with 15 bases between. Germline V gene sequence: CDR1 MNHEY, CDR2 SVGAGI. CDR3 in amino acids: CASRRRPTDNEKLFF. CDR3 nucleotides: TGTGCCAGCAGGAGACGTCCGACAGATAATGAAAAACTGTTTTTT.

Only a few counts were recorded for this clonotype. The rearrangement uses TRBV5-5 and TRBJ2-6; 11 bases line up with TRBD1. Per germline, CDR1 SGHKS and CDR2 YYEKEE (reference sequence). J gave up 1 base and V 4 bases, and 4 bases lay outside the gene matches. This CDR3 has 17 amino acids. CDR3 protein: CASSPGQGGSGANVLTF. Here the CDR3 DNA reads TGTGCCAGCAGCCCGGGACAGGGGGGATCTGGGGCCAACGTCCTGACTTTC.

This clonotype was counted at least ten times. This sequence joins TRBV30 and TRBJ2-1; 10 bases fit TRBD2. From germline, CDR1 is GTSNPN and CDR2 SVGIG (reference sequence). The V and J ends lost 0 bases and 7 bases, in that order; junction bases with no gene match: 9. There are 16 residues in the CDR3. CDR3 nucleotides: TGTGCCTGGAGTGTACGGAGTAGCGGGAGGACTAATGAGCAGTTCTTC. It encodes CAWSVRSSGRTNEQFF.

This clonotype was detected many times. The J gene is TRBJ1-1, the V gene TRBV20-1; no reliable D call. The germline V gene encodes CDR1 DFQATT and CDR2 SNEGSKA (reference sequence). The CDR3 consists of 12 residues. V dropped 0 bases and J dropped 1 base, with 3 bases sitting between them. The CDR3 DNA sequence: TGCAGTGCTAGAGACTGGAACACTGAAGCTTTCTTT. It codes for CSARDWNTEAFF.

This rearrangement joins TRBV20-1 to TRBJ2-2; 12 positions agree with TRBD1. CDR3 length equals 14 residues. V was pared by 5 bases and J by 7 bases, with 5 bases of the junction left unmatched. Looked up from germline, CDR1 is DFQATT and CDR2 is SNEGSKA (reference sequence). The CDR3 DNA is TGCAGTGCTTCCGGGACAGGGGGCCTCGGGGAGCTGTTTTTT. Translation: CSASGTGGLGELFF.

This clonotype was recorded many times. V and J are TRBV30 and TRBJ1-2, with 10 bases fitting TRBD1. Germline assignment: CDR1 GTSNPN and CDR2 SVGIG (reference sequence). V lost 4 bases to trimming and J lost 6 bases; unmatched junction nucleotides: 5. This CDR3 contains 13 residues. Here the CDR3 reads CAWNGQGGDGYTF. CDR3 sequence (DNA): TGTGCCTGGAACGGACAGGGGGGGGATGGCTACACCTTC.

This clonotype was recorded many times. This sequence joins TRBV12-3 or TRBV12-4 and TRBJ2-7, with D possibly being TRBD2 (6 bases). The length of the CDR3 is 14 residues. V gave up 5 bases and J gave up 5 bases, with 16 bases separating them. CDR3 residues: CASSRWEDIHEQYF. The CDR3 DNA is TGTGCCAGCAGTCGGTGGGAGGATATCCACGAGCAGTACTTC.

The table lists this clonotype with many counts. The rearrangement joins TRBV20-1 to TRBJ2-1; weak D call: TRBD1 (6 bases). Germline CDR1 reads DFQATT; CDR2 reads SNEGSKA (reference sequence). The CDR3 has 14 residues. V lost 0 bases and J lost 6, with 12 bases in between. The CDR3, as DNA: TGCAGTGCTAGAGATAGGGGGTGGGGCAATGAGCAGTTCTTC. Amino acids: CSARDRGWGNEQFF.

This clonotype was seen at least ten times. This chain uses TRBV29-1 with TRBJ1-2; D call uncertain. Looked up from germline, CDR1 is SQVTM and CDR2 is ANQGSEA. The CDR3 consists of 14 residues. The V gene lost 6 bases and the J gene lost 3 bases, with 17 bases spanning the gap. The CDR3 loop reads CSVSALRSDYGYTF. In nucleotides, the CDR3 is TGCAGCGTGTCCGCTCTCCGCTCAGACTATGGCTACACCTTC.

This clonotype was picked up many times. The chain is built from TRBV14 and TRBJ1-6; unclear D gene. CDR1 is SGHDN and CDR2 is FVKESK in the germline V gene. V was shortened by 4 bases and J by 6 bases, with 10 bases between the two germline ends. The CDR3 has 14 residues. The CDR3 protein is CASSPQRTNSPLHF. The CDR3 nucleotides are TGTGCCAGCAGCCCCCAGCGGACTAATTCACCCCTCCACTTT.

This clonotype showed up many times. This chain links TRBV4-2 with TRBJ2-1; 9 nucleotides line up with TRBD2. The CDR3 is 13 amino acids. Losses at the gene ends were 8 bases for V and 6 bases for J; bases not matched to a gene: 5. Germline CDR1 reads LGHNA; CDR2 reads YNFKEQ. The CDR3 DNA follows: TGTGCCAGCGCGGTAGCGGGAGTCAATGAGCAGTTCTTC. Its translation is CASAVAGVNEQFF.

This clonotype has more than one count but fewer than ten. The chain has TRBV5-1 and TRBJ1-1; 7 positions agree with TRBD1. CDR1 is SGHRS, CDR2 YFSETQ, per germline. CDR3 size: 15 residues. Trimming at V came to 4 bases and at J to 4 bases, leaving 10 bases not matched to a gene. Here the CDR3 DNA reads TGCGCCAGCAGCCAACCGGGACAGATGGTCACTGAAGCTTTCTTT. As protein: CASSQPGQMVTEAFF.

This clonotype was seen many times. CDR3 loop: CSARVLGRGNQPQHF. The CDR3 coding sequence is TGCAGTGCTAGAGTTCTGGGAAGGGGCAATCAGCCCCAGCATTTT. The V gene is TRBV20-1, the J gene TRBJ1-5; D not certain. CDR1 DFQATT and CDR2 SNEGSKA come from the germline V gene (reference sequence). V lost 1 base, J lost 2 bases, and 12 bases lay in between. The CDR3 loop spans 15 amino acids.

This clonotype was picked up many times. The CDR3 sequence is CASSHLYRGDYNEQFF. The CDR3 DNA sequence: TGTGCCAGCAGCCATCTGTACAGGGGCGACTACAATGAGCAGTTCTTC. The rearrangement joins TRBV3-1 to TRBJ2-1; 7 nucleotides match TRBD1. The V gene end was trimmed by 3 bases and the J gene end by 3 bases; junction bases not matched to a gene: 8. The CDR3 totals 16 residues. Germline CDR1 reads LGHDT; CDR2 reads YNNKEL (reference sequence).

This clonotype occurred a few times. The chain joins TRBV19 to TRBJ2-1; D is possibly TRBD1 (5 bases). The V end was cut by 10 bases, the J end by 1 base, with 11 bases between. Germline V gene sequence: CDR1 LNHDA, CDR2 SQIVND (reference sequence). The length of the CDR3 is 13 residues. Here the CDR3 reads CATRRGSYNEQFF. The CDR3, as DNA: TGTGCCACCAGAAGGGGATCCTACAATGAGCAGTTCTTC. The whole variable domain, remainder taken from reference TRBV19 and TRBJ2-1, is DGGITQSPKYLFRKEGQNVTLSCEQNLNHDAMYWYRQDPGQGLRLIYYSQIVNDFQKGDIAEGYSVSREKKESFPLTVTSAQKNPTAFYLCATRRGSYNEQFFGPGTRLTVL.

This clonotype was found a few times. The gene calls are TRBV5-3 and TRBJ2-2; TRBD2 agrees at 15 bases. TRBV5-3 is recorded as an ORF, its role being uncertain. CDR3 length: 18 residues. J was trimmed by 1 base and V by 8 bases; bases with no gene match: 9. CDR3 region: CASSPWTSGRGNTGELFF. CDR3 DNA: TGTGCCAGCAGCCCATGGACTAGCGGGAGGGGGAACACCGGGGAGCTGTTTTTT.

V usage is TRBV7-3 and J usage is TRBJ1-1; 8 bases are a match to TRBD1. Unmatched junction bases numbered 7, after V lost 4 bases and J lost 0 bases. This CDR3 contains 16 residues. Germline V lookup: CDR1 SGHTA, CDR2 FQGTGA. CDR3 sequence (DNA): TGTGCCAGCAGCTCCTTGGACAGGGTGTTGAACACTGAAGCTTTCTTT. As protein: CASSSLDRVLNTEAFF.

This clonotype was counted a few times. CDR3 loop: CATSEGPDEQFF. Written as DNA, the CDR3 is TGTGCCACCAGTGAGGGCCCCGATGAGCAGTTCTTC. The chain recombines TRBV24-1 with TRBJ2-1, with D unresolved. V was cut by 4 bases and J by 8 bases, with 8 bases left in between. This CDR3 is 12 amino acids long. Germline V gives CDR1 KGHDR, CDR2 SFDVKD.